This TCR beta chain derives from a study of cytomegalovirus exposure and HLA in healthy donors. Study summary: A previous analysis identified 95 million to 130 million unique TCR beta sequences derived from some 170 million T cells. Early released data had tens of millions of unique TCRs, all coming from HLA-typed donors. Findings and caveats of the study: In an earlier analysis, productive rearrangement rates for most beta V segments clustered near 90% or 30%. In a later analysis, DRB1 alleles had the most associated TCRs; HLA-C alleles the fewest.

Primers included in the PCR were 60 Vbeta and 13 Jbeta primers. TCRdb's copy holds only in-frame clones and misses some; the assay was immunoSEQ multiplex PCR. The sample holds approximately 89,000 clones, 85% seen once. About this clone: The antigen is not known.

The V gene's germline CDR1 is MNHNY and CDR2 SVGAGI (reference sequence). The CDR3 consists of 12 residues. Trimming removed 5 bases from V and 8 bases from J; junction bases left unmatched: 5. The sequence was collected from a man in his forties in good health and CMV-seropositive. Sequencing input: PBMCs. This chain joins TRBV6-6 and TRBJ1-2; 7 bases map to TRBD1. CDR3 region: CASSLTGKGYTF. CDR3 nucleotide sequence: TGTGCCAGCAGTCTGACAGGGAAGGGCTACACCTTC.